The source of this TCR beta chain is a study of Graves' ophthalmopathy and Graves' hyperthyroidism. Across the study: Sampling took place at initial diagnosis, with peripheral blood obtained before any treatment.

This clonotype was seen at least ten times. CDR3 regions of TCR beta were amplified from RNA transcripts. Investigators did first-round RT-PCR with HTBI primers, then second-round multiplex PCR. One entry per CDR3 protein results from TCRdb running MiXCR on the multiplex PCR reads. In the table there are about half a million distinct CDR3 sequences, under 15% of which are singletons. CDR1 is MNHNS and CDR2 is SASEGT in the germline V gene. Trimming took 6 bases from V and 4 from J, leaving 19 bases between them. CDR3 length: 15 residues. The chain employs TRBV6-1 and TRBJ2-7, with D tentatively TRBD1 (6 bases). Material: blood. The receptor was isolated from a woman under 40 with Graves' ophthalmopathy. CDR3 nucleotides: TGTGCCAGCAGCGACGGACAGCTTACAAATTACGAGCAGTACTTC. Protein sequence: CASSDGQLTNYEQYF.